This entry describes one T cell receptor beta chain. Its antigen is undetermined. These data come from a study of T cell repertoires in cytomegalovirus infection. Overall study context: HLA-B-restricted CMV epitopes that are well studied, plus recently identified HLA-C-restricted ones, were used by the study. Indications came from public TCR beta signatures; they pointed to CMV infection and to a matching HLA type.

Germline-derived CDR1 and CDR2 are MGHDK and SYGVNS. The length of the CDR3 is 14 residues. With 10 bases removed from V and 6 bases from J, the gap between germline ends came to 18 bases. The study, taken as a whole, reports: Frequencies of public TCR beta families were cumulated, and this identified carriers of CMV plus the relevant HLA. Clonotype analysis showed dominance of the ex vivo response by HLA-C-restricted CMV-specific TCR beta clonotypes.

TCRdb processed the reads anew with MiXCR; each CDR3 protein has one entry. The table shows about 770,000 distinct CDR3 sequences, with about 28% occurring only once. The rearrangement links TRBV25-1 to TRBJ2-2; no clear D gene. This receptor was identified in a human donor in good health (CMV status not recorded). Some clones in this sample may be carry-over from other donors' samples. The input for sequencing was cultured CD8+ T cells from PBMCs, taken from culture after CMV antigen stimulation. CDR3 amino acids: CATSLRYPSGELFF. Here the CDR3 DNA reads TGTGCCACTTCCCTTCGATACCCCTCCGGGGAGCTGTTTTTT.